This record looks at one TCR beta chain sequence and its context. This clonotype was recorded once. Its antigen remains undetermined. Qualities for individual bases were not recorded, and no much larger clone is one base off. One read amounts to weak evidence. The instrument given in TCRdb is Illumina HiSeq 1500. The raw public data were reprocessed by TCRdb itself: fastp quality trimming at Q25, MiXCR clonotype calling, in-frame beta chains only. Here each entry gathers all rows of one CDR3 protein and keeps the most common genes and DNA. The table for this sample lists more than 250,000 distinct CDR3 sequences; 25% of them were counted only once. The top ten clones comprise 13% of the sample. V and J are trimmed by 8 bases and 2 bases, and the gene matches miss 5 bases of the junction. Including cysteine and phenylalanine, the CDR3 has 15 amino acids. The entry retains the CDR3 DNA only, 45 bases that are in frame from base 1. CDR1 and CDR2 were assigned from the germline V gene as MNHGY and SAAAGT.

The sample comes from a study of T cell repertoires in cytomegalovirus infection (dated by TCRdb to the late 2010s). At the level of the whole study: Recently identified HLA-C-restricted CMV epitopes, whose presentation resists viral immunomodulation, were targeted by peptide stimulations together with well-studied HLA-B-restricted epitopes. The HLA type of each donor mattered for the analysis, because public TCR beta signatures pointed to carriage of CMV infection along with the matching HLA type.

In light of the paper, this sample's treatment or condition label describes: in vitro stimulation with specific CMV peptide epitopes to enrich CMV-specific T cells. Beyond this particular receptor, the publication reports: In both this cohort and an independent cohort of 300 to 450 donors, the cumulative frequency of public TCR beta family members distinguished carriers of CMV infection plus the relevant HLA type. In the ex vivo response, HLA-C-restricted CMV-specific TCR beta clonotypes were dominant, and in two of eight donors the single most frequent clonotype came from this HLA-C-restricted group.

Here the sequenced sample was cultured PBMCs, taken from culture after CMV antigen stimulation. This TCR was recovered from a human donor in good health (CMV status not recorded). Some clones in this sample may be carry-over from other donors' samples. The rearranged chain carries TRBV6-8 and TRBJ2-6; 8 bases in the middle match TRBD1. The nucleotides read TGTGCCAGCGCCCAACAGGGGGCTGGGGCCAACGTCCTGACTTTC. It translates to CASAQQGAGANVLTF.